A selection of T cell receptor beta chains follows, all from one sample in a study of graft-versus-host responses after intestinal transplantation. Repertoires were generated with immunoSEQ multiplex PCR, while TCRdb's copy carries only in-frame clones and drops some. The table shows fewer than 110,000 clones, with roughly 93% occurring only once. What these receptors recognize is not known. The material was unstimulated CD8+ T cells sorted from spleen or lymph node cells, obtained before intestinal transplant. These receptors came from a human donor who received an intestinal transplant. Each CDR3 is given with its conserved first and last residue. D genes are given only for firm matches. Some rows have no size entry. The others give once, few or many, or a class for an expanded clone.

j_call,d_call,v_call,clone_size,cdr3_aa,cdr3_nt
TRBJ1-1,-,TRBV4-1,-,CASSPEDLLNTEAFF,TGCGCCAGCAGCCCAGAGGACCTTCTGAACACTGAAGCTTTCTTT
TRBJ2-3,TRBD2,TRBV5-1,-,CASSPNLRGRSTDTQYF,TGCGCCAGCAGCCCGAACCTGCGGGGGAGATCCACAGATACGCAGTATTTT
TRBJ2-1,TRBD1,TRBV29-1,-,CSVEGDPGTGGNEQFF,TGCAGCGTTGAAGGCGACCCCGGGACAGGGGGCAATGAGCAGTTCTTC
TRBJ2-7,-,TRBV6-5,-,CASRGSLRYYEQYF,TGTGCCAGCAGGGGGTCCCTACGCTACTACGAGCAGTACTTC
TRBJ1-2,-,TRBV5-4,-,CASKEASSVGYTF,TGTGCCAGCAAGGAGGCTAGTTCAGTCGGCTACACCTTC
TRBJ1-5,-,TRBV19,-,CASAMSQGSLWAQHF,TGTGCCAGCGCCATGAGCCAGGGCTCACTTTGGGCCCAGCATTTT
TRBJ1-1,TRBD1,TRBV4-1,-,CASSQDQGQGQAFF,TGCGCCAGCAGCCAAGATCAAGGACAGGGGCAGGCTTTCTTT
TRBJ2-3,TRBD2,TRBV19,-,CASAPTSGGPTDTQYF,TGTGCCAGTGCTCCGACTAGCGGGGGTCCCACAGATACGCAGTATTTT
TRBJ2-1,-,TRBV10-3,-,CAISEGRGTGPVSNEQFF,TGTGCCATCAGTGAAGGCAGGGGCACCGGTCCGGTTTCCAATGAGCAGTTCTTC
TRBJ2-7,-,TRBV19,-,CASSFGLVGYEQYF,TGTGCCAGTAGTTTTGGTCTAGTGGGCTACGAGCAGTACTTC
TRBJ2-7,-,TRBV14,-,CASSQGDGEQYF,TGTGCCAGCAGCCAAGGCGACGGCGAGCAGTACTTC
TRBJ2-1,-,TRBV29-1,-,CSVESPRGNEQFF,TGCAGCGTTGAGTCGCCCCGGGGGAATGAGCAGTTCTTC
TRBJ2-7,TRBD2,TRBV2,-,CASSALADYEQYF,TGTGCCAGCAGTGCACTAGCGGACTACGAGCAGTACTTC
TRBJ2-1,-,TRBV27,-,CASSLEPTRDEQFF,TGTGCCAGCAGCCTGGAACCGACGAGAGATGAGCAGTTCTTC
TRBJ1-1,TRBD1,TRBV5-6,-,CASSLEGQGLGTEAFF,TGTGCCAGCAGCTTGGAAGGACAGGGTTTGGGCACTGAAGCTTTCTTT
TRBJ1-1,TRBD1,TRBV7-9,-,CASSLGWTGQNTEAFF,TGTGCCAGCAGCTTAGGATGGACAGGTCAGAACACTGAAGCTTTCTTT
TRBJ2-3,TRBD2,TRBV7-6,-,CASSETSGGATDTQYF,TGTGCCAGCAGCGAAACTAGCGGGGGGGCCACAGATACGCAGTATTTT
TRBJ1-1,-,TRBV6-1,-,CASSELNTEAFF,TGTGCCAGCAGTGAATTGAACACTGAAGCTTTCTTT
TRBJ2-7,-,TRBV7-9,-,CASSLDYSVYEQYF,TGTGCCAGCAGCTTAGATTATTCGGTCTACGAGCAGTACTTC
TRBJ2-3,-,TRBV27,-,CASGSTDTQYF,TGTGCCAGCGGGAGCACAGATACGCAGTATTTT
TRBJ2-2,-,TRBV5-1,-,CASSWWRENTGELFF,TGCGCCAGCAGCTGGTGGCGGGAGAACACCGGGGAGCTGTTTTTT
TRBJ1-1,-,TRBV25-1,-,CASGPLYEAFF,TGTGCCAGCGGCCCTTTATATGAAGCTTTCTTT
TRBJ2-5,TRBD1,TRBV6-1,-,CASSDLGFTGEETQYF,TGTGCCAGCAGTGATCTGGGGTTTACAGGGGAAGAGACCCAGTACTTC
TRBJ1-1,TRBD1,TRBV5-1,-,CASSPQGAPEAFF,TGCGCCAGCAGCCCACAGGGGGCCCCTGAAGCTTTCTTT
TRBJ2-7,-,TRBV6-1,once,CASRGLPQDEQYF,TGTGCCAGCAGGGGTCTGCCCCAGGACGAGCAGTACTTC
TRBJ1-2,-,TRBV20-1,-,CSANERPSYTF,TGCAGTGCTAACGAGCGCCCCAGCTACACCTTC
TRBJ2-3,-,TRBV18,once,CASSPPIQTDTQYF,TGTGCCAGCTCACCACCGATCCAGACAGATACGCAGTATTTT
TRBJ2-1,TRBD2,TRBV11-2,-,CASSLGRASGSPTRNEQFF,TGTGCCAGCAGCTTAGGAAGGGCTAGCGGGAGTCCCACACGCAATGAGCAGTTCTTC
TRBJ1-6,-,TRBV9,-,CASSVGDPNSPLHF,TGTGCCAGCAGCGTTGGGGACCCCAATTCACCCCTCCACTTT
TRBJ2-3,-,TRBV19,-,CATHPPGSPTDTQYF,TGTGCCACCCACCCCCCAGGGTCGCCCACAGATACGCAGTATTTT
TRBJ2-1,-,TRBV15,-,CATSRDGGSRRNNEQFF,TGTGCCACCAGCAGAGATGGTGGGTCCCGAAGGAACAATGAGCAGTTCTTC
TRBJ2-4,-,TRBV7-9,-,CASSRTEDKNIQYF,TGTGCCAGCAGCCGGACAGAGGACAAAAACATTCAGTACTTC
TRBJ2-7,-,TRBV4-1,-,CASSQDFGGSYEQYF,TGCGCCAGCAGCCAAGATTTTGGGGGCTCCTACGAGCAGTACTTC
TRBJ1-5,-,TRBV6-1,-,CASSEPQGGNQPQHF,TGTGCCAGCAGCGAACCACAAGGAGGCAATCAGCCCCAGCATTTT
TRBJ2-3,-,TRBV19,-,CATAALAGPADTQYF,TGTGCCACCGCAGCACTAGCAGGGCCCGCAGATACGCAGTATTTT
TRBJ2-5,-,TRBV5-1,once,CASSETEQDQETQYF,TGCGCCAGCAGTGAAACAGAGCAGGATCAAGAGACCCAGTACTTC
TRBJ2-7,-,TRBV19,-,CASKSTTSEQYF,TGTGCCAGTAAGTCTACCACTTCCGAGCAGTACTTC
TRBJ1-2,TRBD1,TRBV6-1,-,CASSGGTAYGYTF,TGTGCCAGCAGTGGTGGGACAGCCTATGGCTACACCTTC
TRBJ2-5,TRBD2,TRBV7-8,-,CASSSGLAGAQNQETQYF,TGTGCCAGCAGCTCGGGACTAGCGGGGGCCCAAAACCAAGAGACCCAGTACTTC
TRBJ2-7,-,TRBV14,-,CASSQIGQPYEQYF,TGTGCCAGCAGCCAAATTGGACAGCCCTACGAGCAGTACTTC
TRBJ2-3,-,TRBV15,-,CATSRLGERVDTQYF,TGTGCCACCAGCAGACTGGGGGAACGGGTAGATACGCAGTATTTT
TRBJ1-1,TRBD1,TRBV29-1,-,CSAATGDNTEAFF,TGCAGCGCTGCAACAGGGGACAACACTGAAGCTTTCTTT
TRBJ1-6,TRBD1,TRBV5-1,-,CASSFQGADSPLHF,TGCGCCAGCAGCTTTCAGGGGGCGGATTCACCCCTCCACTTT
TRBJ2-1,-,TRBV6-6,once,CASSFSTGNYEQFF,TGTGCCAGCAGTTTCAGCACAGGGAACTATGAGCAGTTCTTC
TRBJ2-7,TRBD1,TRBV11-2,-,CASSFGTGVWYEQYF,TGTGCCAGCAGCTTCGGGACAGGGGTTTGGTACGAGCAGTACTTC
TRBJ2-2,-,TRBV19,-,CASSMIGELFF,TGTGCCAGTAGTATGATCGGGGAGCTGTTTTTT
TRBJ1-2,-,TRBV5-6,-,CASSSLGVANYGYTF,TGTGCCAGCAGCTCCCTAGGGGTCGCTAACTATGGCTACACCTTC
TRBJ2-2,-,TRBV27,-,CASTWAANTGELFF,TGTGCCAGCACCTGGGCAGCGAACACCGGGGAGCTGTTTTTT
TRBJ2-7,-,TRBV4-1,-,CASSRDWGEQYF,TGCGCCAGCAGCCGGGACTGGGGGGAGCAGTACTTC
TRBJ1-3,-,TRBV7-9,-,CATPTPRAGGNTIYF,TGTGCTACCCCAACTCCCAGGGCCGGAGGAAACACCATATATTTT
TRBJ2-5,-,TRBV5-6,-,CASSLEQGRETQYF,TGTGCCAGCAGCTTGGAGCAGGGTAGGGAGACCCAGTACTTC
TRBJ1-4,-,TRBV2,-,CASSDRLWEKLFF,TGTGCCAGCAGTGACAGGCTTTGGGAAAAACTGTTTTTT
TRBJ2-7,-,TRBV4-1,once,CASSQVPPGNEQYF,TGCGCCAGCAGCCAAGTACCCCCCGGGAACGAGCAGTACTTC
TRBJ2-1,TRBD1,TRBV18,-,CASSGTGINYNEQFF,TGTGCCAGCTCCGGGACAGGTATCAACTACAATGAGCAGTTCTTC
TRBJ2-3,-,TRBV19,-,CASSMWVGGSDTQYF,TGTGCCAGTAGTATGTGGGTTGGGGGCAGCGATACGCAGTATTTT
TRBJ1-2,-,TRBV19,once,CASSPGGGEGYTF,TGTGCCAGTAGCCCCGGGGGCGGAGAAGGCTACACCTTC
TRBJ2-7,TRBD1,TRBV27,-,CASSLLGQGDEQYF,TGTGCCAGCAGTTTGCTGGGACAGGGCGACGAGCAGTACTTC
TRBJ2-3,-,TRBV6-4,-,CASRVKRSGPTDTQYF,TGTGCCAGCAGAGTGAAACGCTCAGGACCCACAGATACGCAGTATTTT
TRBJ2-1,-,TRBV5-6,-,CASRTTGSNEQFF,TGTGCCAGCAGAACTACAGGGAGTAATGAGCAGTTCTTC